This T cell receptor (beta chain) was identified in a study of technical replicates of blood from several donors. The CDR3 is made up of 13 amino acids. V gave up 2 bases and J gave up 8 bases; unmatched junction bases: 3. In germline, CDR1 is LGHNA, CDR2 YNFKEQ. The sample holds a few counts of this clone. Data came from immunoSEQ multiplex PCR; TCRdb stores just in-frame clones and leaves some out. The data contain under 85,000 clones, roughly 94% of them singletons. This sequence was found in a human donor in good health. The chain carries TRBV4-2 and TRBJ2-4, with 7 bases lining up with TRBD1. The specimen sequenced was T cells isolated from PBMCs. The CDR3 region is CASSQTGEHIQYF. The CDR3 DNA follows: TGTGCCAGCAGCCAAACAGGGGAGCACATTCAGTACTTC.